A selection of T cell receptor beta chains follows, all from one sample in a study of blood T cell repertoires in COVID-19. The method was immunoSEQ multiplex PCR; TCRdb's version includes in-frame clones alone and lacks a portion of them. The data contain approximately 18,000 clones, 80% to 90% of them singletons. Material for sequencing was peripheral blood. Source of these receptors: a man aged 55 to 70 with acute or convalescent COVID-19. Both conserved end residues are part of each CDR3. Fields, in order: D gene, clone size, V gene, J gene, CDR3 DNA, CDR3 protein. The D gene is left open where the match is weak. Part of the rows lack a size; the others show once, few, many or a class for expanded clones.

TRBD2	once	TRBV7-6	TRBJ2-7	TGTGCCAGCAGCCCCCCGGGCGGGGGGATCCACGAGCAGTACTTC	CASSPPGGGIHEQYF
TRBD2	NA	TRBV29-1	TRBJ2-1	TGCAGCGTTGCGTCTAGCGGGGGGTTAAGCTCCTACAATGAGCAGTTCTTC	CSVASSGGLSSYNEQFF
TRBD2	NA	TRBV7-7	TRBJ2-1	TGTGCTAGCAGCTTAGCGGCTAGCGGGGGGGCTTATGAGCAGTTCTTC	CASSLAASGGAYEQFF
NA	NA	TRBV23-1	TRBJ1-5	TGCGCCAGCAGTCAATTCAGGGGAAATCAGCCCCAGCATTTT	CASSQFRGNQPQHF
NA	NA	TRBV5-1	TRBJ1-3	TGCGCCAGCAGCTTGGGAACAGGAGGAAACACCATATATTTT	CASSLGTGGNTIYF
NA	NA	TRBV4-1	TRBJ2-3	TGCGCCAGCAGAAGGAGTGGGAGTACAGATACGCAGTATTTT	CASRRSGSTDTQYF
NA	NA	TRBV6-1	TRBJ1-6	TGTGCCAGCAGTGAAGTCAGGGGAGATTCACCCCTCCACTTT	CASSEVRGDSPLHF
NA	once	TRBV6-1	TRBJ1-4	TGTGCCAGCAGTGTAGGTTGGACACCTTTAAAGAATGAAAAACTGTTTTTT	CASSVGWTPLKNEKLFF
TRBD1	NA	TRBV5-4	TRBJ1-4	TGTGCCAGCAGCGCCGCGGACAGGGCAGGTGAAAAACTGTTTTTT	CASSAADRAGEKLFF
TRBD1	NA	TRBV6-5	TRBJ2-7	TGTGCCAGCAGTTACGGGACAGGGGGCGTTGATAGCGAGCAGTACTTC	CASSYGTGGVDSEQYF
NA	NA	TRBV11-2	TRBJ1-2	TGTGCCAGCAGCTTAGGGGGGCAACTCACCACCTTC	CASSLGGQLTTF
TRBD1	NA	TRBV5-1	TRBJ2-3	TGCGCCAGCAGCCCGGACAGGGTTCGAACAGATACGCAGTATTTT	CASSPDRVRTDTQYF
NA	NA	TRBV20-1	TRBJ1-2	TGCAGTGCTAGTGAAGGGGCGGACAACTATGGCTACACCTTC	CSASEGADNYGYTF
NA	NA	TRBV25-1	TRBJ1-6	TGTGCCAGCAGTGCGGGGGGCCCGCAAAGGGGGGGCCTCCACTTT	CASSAGGPQRGGLHF
NA	once	TRBV2	TRBJ1-3	TGTGCCAGCAGCTCGCCGCAGGGCACCATATATTTT	CASSSPQGTIYF
TRBD1	NA	TRBV18	TRBJ1-5	TGTGCCAGCTCCCCCGGGACAGGAGATCAGCCCCAGCATTTT	CASSPGTGDQPQHF
NA	NA	TRBV18	TRBJ1-5	TGTGCCAGCTCCCCCGCGGGAACAGATCAGCCCCAGCATTTT	CASSPAGTDQPQHF
NA	NA	TRBV29-1	TRBJ2-1	TGCAGCGTGCCGCTGGGGCTCTCCTACAATGAGCAGTTCTTC	CSVPLGLSYNEQFF
NA	NA	TRBV13	TRBJ1-1	TGTGCCAGCAGCTTACGGGCGGGTCGGGCTTTCTTT	CASSLRAGRAFF
TRBD2	NA	TRBV19	TRBJ2-3	TGTGCCAGTAGTGATCACATATATAGGACTAGCGGGGGGGCCACAGATACGCAGTATTTT	CASSDHIYRTSGGATDTQYF
TRBD1	NA	TRBV5-6	TRBJ2-1	TGTGCCAGCAGCCTAAAGACAGGGGGCTCCTACAATGAGCAGTTCTTC	CASSLKTGGSYNEQFF
TRBD1	NA	TRBV7-3	TRBJ2-1	TGTGCCAGCAGCCAGGGGGTGTACAATGAGCAGTTCTTC	CASSQGVYNEQFF
NA	NA	TRBV14	TRBJ1-2	TGTGCCAGCAGCCAAGACATCGCGCCTGGTGGCTACACCTTC	CASSQDIAPGGYTF
TRBD2	NA	TRBV27	TRBJ2-5	TGTGCCAGCAGTCCAGTAGCGGGGACGGGGGAGACCCAGTACTTC	CASSPVAGTGETQYF
NA	NA	TRBV29-1	TRBJ1-1	TGCAGCGTCGGACACCCGAACACTGAAGCTTTCTTT	CSVGHPNTEAFF
NA	NA	TRBV2	TRBJ1-2	TGTGCCAGCGGTTACACAGCCTATGGCTACACCTTC	CASGYTAYGYTF
NA	NA	TRBV2	TRBJ1-3	TGTGCCAGCAGGGTCGGCGGGGGGCCCAACACCATATATTTT	CASRVGGGPNTIYF
NA	once	TRBV14	TRBJ1-1	TGTGCCAGCAGCCACGACTATTTGGGAGGGGCCTTGAACACTGAAGCTTTCTTT	CASSHDYLGGALNTEAFF
NA	NA	TRBV7-3	TRBJ1-4	TGTGCCAGCAGCGCAGGCATTAATGAAAAACTGTTTTTT	CASSAGINEKLFF
NA	NA	TRBV23-1	TRBJ1-1	TGCGCCAGCAGTCACCTGTCTCCCAGGGCCGCTGAAGCTTTCTTT	CASSHLSPRAAEAFF
NA	NA	TRBV19	TRBJ1-2	TGTGCCAGTAGTCCCAAAGGGGATTATGGCTACACCTTC	CASSPKGDYGYTF
TRBD1	few	TRBV2	TRBJ2-3	TGTGCCAGCAGTGAACCGACAGGGTCGGGGGATACGCAGTATTTT	CASSEPTGSGDTQYF
TRBD2	NA	TRBV5-1	TRBJ2-2	TGCGCCAGCAGCGATCCCTCTAGCGGGGTGGATACCGGGGAGCTGTTTTTT	CASSDPSSGVDTGELFF
TRBD1	once	TRBV24-1	TRBJ1-4	TGTGCCACCAGTGAGGGGGGACAGGGCGGCTTCAATGAAAAACTGTTTTTT	CATSEGGQGGFNEKLFF
NA	NA	TRBV6-4	TRBJ2-1	TGTGCCAGCAGTATATCAGGGCAGGCTGAGCAGTTCTTC	CASSISGQAEQFF
TRBD1	NA	TRBV7-9	TRBJ2-5	TGTGCCAGCAGCTTACGGGACAGGGGTCGAATTGCGGGGGAGACCCAGTACTTC	CASSLRDRGRIAGETQYF
TRBD2	NA	TRBV4-2	TRBJ2-2	TGTGCCAGCAGCCCTGTAGCGGGGGGCCTCCGGTTCGTCGGGGAGCTGTTTTTT	CASSPVAGGLRFVGELFF
TRBD1	few	TRBV24-1	TRBJ2-3	TGTGCCACCAGTGATTTGAAGGGGGCCTCCCCCCCAGATACGCAGTATTTT	CATSDLKGASPPDTQYF
NA	NA	TRBV14	TRBJ2-7	TGTGCCAGCAGCCAGATGGGGAGACCGTACTTC	CASSQMGRPYF
TRBD1	NA	TRBV7-2	TRBJ1-1	TGTGCCAGCAGCTTAGGTGACAGGGGCATGAACACTGAAGCTTTCTTT	CASSLGDRGMNTEAFF
TRBD1	once	TRBV27	TRBJ1-4	TGTGCCAGCGGCCCCCCGGGGCGGCTAGGGGGCAATGAAAAACTGTTTTTT	CASGPPGRLGGNEKLFF
NA	few	TRBV27	TRBJ1-1	TGTGCCAGCAGCGTAACCCGGGTCCCGAACACTGAAGCTTTCTTT	CASSVTRVPNTEAFF
NA	NA	TRBV15	TRBJ1-1	TGTGCCACCAGCAGTTACGCGGGGGGGGGTGAAGCTTTCTTT	CATSSYAGGGEAFF
NA	NA	TRBV7-9	TRBJ2-7	TGTGCCAGCAGCGAATTCGGTCGGTTGGCCTACGAGCAGTACTTC	CASSEFGRLAYEQYF
NA	once	TRBV11-1	TRBJ2-7	TGTGCCAGCAGGGGGCCCCCGAACAACGAGCAGTACTTC	CASRGPPNNEQYF
NA	NA	TRBV19	TRBJ1-1	TGTGCCAGTAGGTGGGGGCAACCGACTGAAGCTTTCTTT	CASRWGQPTEAFF
NA	once	TRBV5-1	TRBJ1-6	TGCGCCAGCAGCTTTTTGACGGGGGGTTCACCCCTCCACTTT	CASSFLTGGSPLHF
NA	NA	TRBV12-3/TRBV12-4	TRBJ1-2	TGTGCCAGCAGTACGACAGGCCGGTATGGCTACACCTTC	CASSTTGRYGYTF
NA	few	TRBV7-2	TRBJ2-1	TGTGCCAGCAGCTTGTCAGGCGACTCCTACAATGAGCAGTTCTTC	CASSLSGDSYNEQFF
TRBD1	NA	TRBV28	TRBJ1-4	TGTGCCAGCAGTCCCCGTGGCAGGGGGCGCGGGTATGAAAAACTGTTTTTT	CASSPRGRGRGYEKLFF
NA	NA	TRBV27	TRBJ1-1	TGTGCCAGCAGTCACAGGGAGAGGAGCACTGAAGCTTTCTTT	CASSHRERSTEAFF
NA	NA	TRBV5-4	TRBJ1-4	TGTGCCAGCAGCTCAGCCGGGACAAACGGTGGTGTTGAAAAACTGTTTTTT	CASSSAGTNGGVEKLFF
TRBD1	NA	TRBV30	TRBJ2-1	TGTGCCTTTGGACAGGGATGGGATGAGCAGTTCTTC	CAFGQGWDEQFF
NA	NA	TRBV7-9	TRBJ2-7	TGTGCCAGCAGCTCCTGGGGCTCCGGGGGTTCCTACGAGCAGTACTTC	CASSSWGSGGSYEQYF